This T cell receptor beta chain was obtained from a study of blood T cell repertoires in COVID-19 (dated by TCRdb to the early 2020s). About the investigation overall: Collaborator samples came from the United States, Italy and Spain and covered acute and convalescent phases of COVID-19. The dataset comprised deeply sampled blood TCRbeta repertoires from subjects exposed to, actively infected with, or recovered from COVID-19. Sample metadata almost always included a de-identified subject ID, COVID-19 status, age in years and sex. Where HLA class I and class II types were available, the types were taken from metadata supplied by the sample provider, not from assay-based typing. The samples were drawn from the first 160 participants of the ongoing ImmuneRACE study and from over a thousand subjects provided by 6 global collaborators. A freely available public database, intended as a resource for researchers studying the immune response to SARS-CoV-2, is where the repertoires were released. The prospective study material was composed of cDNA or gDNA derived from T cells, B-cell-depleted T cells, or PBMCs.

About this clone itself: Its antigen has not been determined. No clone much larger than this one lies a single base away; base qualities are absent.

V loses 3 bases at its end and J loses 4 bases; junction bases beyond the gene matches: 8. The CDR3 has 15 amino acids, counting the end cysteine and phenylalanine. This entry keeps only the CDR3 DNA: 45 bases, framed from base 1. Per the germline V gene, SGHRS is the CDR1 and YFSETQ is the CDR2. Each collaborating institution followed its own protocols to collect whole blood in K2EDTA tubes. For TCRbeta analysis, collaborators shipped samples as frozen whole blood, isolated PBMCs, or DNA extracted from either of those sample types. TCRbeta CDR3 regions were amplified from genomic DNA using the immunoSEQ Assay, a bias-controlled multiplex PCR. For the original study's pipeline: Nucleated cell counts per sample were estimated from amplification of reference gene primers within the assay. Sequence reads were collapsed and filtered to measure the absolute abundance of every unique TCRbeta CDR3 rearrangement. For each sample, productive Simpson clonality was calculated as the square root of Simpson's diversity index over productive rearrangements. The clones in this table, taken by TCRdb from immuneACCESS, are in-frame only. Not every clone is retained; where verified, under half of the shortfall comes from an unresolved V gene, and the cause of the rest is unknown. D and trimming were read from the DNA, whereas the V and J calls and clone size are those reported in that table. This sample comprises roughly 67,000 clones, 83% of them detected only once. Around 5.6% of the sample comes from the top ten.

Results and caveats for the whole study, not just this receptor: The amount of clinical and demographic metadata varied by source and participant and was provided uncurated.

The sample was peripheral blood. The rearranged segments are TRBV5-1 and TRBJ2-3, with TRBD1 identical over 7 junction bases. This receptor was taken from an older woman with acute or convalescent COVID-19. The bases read TGCGCCAGCAGCTGGGTCGAGGGGGCCGCAGATACGCAGTATTTT. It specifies CASSWVEGAADTQYF.